The 29 T cell receptor beta chains below all came from one sample that was sequenced in a study of CD8 T cells in ankylosing spondylitis. TCRdb analysed the 5' RACE reads with MiXCR anew, one entry per CDR3 protein. Here the sample spans roughly 48,000 distinct CDR3 sequences, about 7.8% being singletons. The sample comprised blood, either unsorted or a sorted T cell fraction (not recorded which). Source of these receptors: a female donor with ankylosing spondylitis or in good health (not recorded which).

This clonotype was detected ten times or more. CDR3: CASSLSYRETYEQYF. CDR3 nucleotides: TGTGCCAGCAGTTTGTCATACAGGGAGACCTACGAGCAGTACTTC. This chain links TRBV6-5 with TRBJ2-7; tentatively, D is TRBD1 (6 bases). Trimming removed 4 bases from V and 2 bases from J, with 15 bases in between. Germline V gene data show CDR1 as MNHEY and CDR2 as SVGAGI. The CDR3 runs 15 residues.

A word on this clonotype: Possible read error: a much larger clone is one base away. The V gene is TRBV12-5, the J gene TRBJ2-7; no firm D call. CDR3 length equals 11 residues. The germline CDR1 and CDR2 sequences are LGHNT and FRNRAP. The CDR3 protein is CASGGSYEQCF. In DNA form, the CDR3 reads TGTGCTAGTGGCGGCTCCTACGAGCAGTGCTTC. Looking up the rest from reference TRBV12-5 and TRBJ2-7 gives the full variable domain: DARVTQTPRHKVTEMGQEVTMRCQPILGHNTVFWYRQTMMQGLELLAYFRNRAPLDDSGMPKDRFSAEMPDATLATLKIQPSEPRDSAVYFCASGGSYEQCFGPGTRLTVT.

This clonotype was detected ten times or more. The chain links TRBV6-4 to TRBJ2-2; D is unresolved. There are 13 residues in the CDR3. Germline CDR1 is MRHNA and CDR2 is SNTAGT. V lost 2 bases, J lost 3 bases, and 4 bases lay in between. The CDR3 loop is CASSDRDTGELFF. The CDR3 DNA reads as TGTGCCAGCAGTGACAGGGACACCGGGGAGCTGTTTTTT.

V gene TRBV2 combines with J gene TRBJ2-5, with a weak D call TRBD1 (6 bases). This CDR3 region has 13 residues. Deletions cut 8 bases from V and 2 bases from J, with 12 bases between. Germline lookup yields CDR1 SNHLY and CDR2 FYNNEI. As DNA, the CDR3 is TGTGCCAGCTTGGGACACCCACAAGAGACCCAGTACTTC. It translates to CASLGHPQETQYF. The variable domain in full, with the rest retrieved from reference TRBV2 and TRBJ2-5, is EPEVTQTPSHQVTQMGQEVILRCVPISNHLYFYWYRQILGQKVEFLVSFYNNEISEKSEIFDDQFSVERPDGSNFTLKIRSTKLEDSAMYFCASLGHPQETQYFGPGTRLLVL.

J is TRBJ2-7 and V is TRBV5-1; 8 bases agree with TRBD2. Germline V CDR1 and CDR2: SGHRS, YFSETQ. The CDR3 has 15 residues. The CDR3 region has the DNA TGCGCCAGCAGCCCGGGGGGGACGGAAGCCTACGAGCAGTGCGTC. It codes for CASSPGGTEAYEQCV.

Points on this clonotype: A single base separates this from a much larger clone, so it may be a read error. The chain combines TRBV12-3 or TRBV12-4 with TRBJ1-4; tentative D call: TRBD1 (5 bases). This CDR3 region has 19 residues. CDR3 sequence (DNA): TGTACCAGCAGTTTCCCTACAGGTCCCCTGGGGAGAACTAATGAAAAACTGTTTTTT. Its protein product is CTSSFPTGPLGRTNEKLFF.

This clonotype came up many times. V and J are TRBV7-2 and TRBJ1-5; tentatively, D is TRBD1 (5 bases). Trimming left V 4 bases short and J 4 bases short, with 11 bases between. This CDR3 is built from 14 residues. CDR1 is SGHTA and CDR2 is FQGNSA in the germline V gene. As DNA, the CDR3 is TGTGCCAGCAGCTCGCAGGGATGGAATCAGCCCCAGCATTTT. Protein product: CASSSQGWNQPQHF.

This clonotype was counted at least ten times. The chain links TRBV12-3 or TRBV12-4 to TRBJ1-3, with D uncertain. The CDR3 runs to 13 residues. V gave up 3 bases and J gave up 4 bases, with 7 bases separating them. CDR3 nucleotides: TGTGCCAGCAGTTTGTCGGGGGGAAACACCATATATTTT. This codes for CASSLSGGNTIYF.

This clonotype was found many times. The junction departs from germline at one end; a sequencing error may be responsible. The chain is built from TRBV7-7 and TRBJ2-5; 7 bases agree with TRBD2. The CDR3 has 16 amino acids. CDR1 is SSHAT and CDR2 is FNYEAQ in the germline V gene (reference sequence). CDR3 DNA: TGTGCTAGCACTTTCGAGCGGGGAGAATCTAAAGAGACCCAGTACTTC. Amino acid sequence: CASTFERGESKETQYF.

This clonotype was recorded many times. The genes are TRBV10-3 and TRBJ1-5; D not resolved. Germline V gives CDR1 ENHRY, CDR2 SYGVKD. This CDR3 has 13 amino acids. With 3 bases removed from V and 7 bases from J, the gap between germline ends came to 10 bases. CDR3 amino acids: CAISDQVTQPQHF. In DNA form, the CDR3 reads TGTGCCATCAGTGACCAGGTAACCCAGCCCCAGCATTTT.

This clonotype occurred many times. The chain couples TRBV9 to TRBJ2-1, with D unresolved. CDR1 and CDR2 from the germline V gene are SGDLS and YYNGEE. The CDR3 is 13 amino acids. Between the trimmed V and J ends, which lost 4 bases and 9 bases, there was a span of 14 bases. The CDR3 coding sequence is TGTGCCAGCAGCCCCCTCGACCCCGCTGAGCAGTTCTTC. As protein: CASSPLDPAEQFF.

The J gene is TRBJ1-5, the V gene TRBV5-1; D gene ambiguous. The J call may be in error: the DNA end matches TRBJ2-3 better. The CDR3 contains 15 residues. Germline V gene sequence: CDR1 SGHRS, CDR2 YFSETQ. The CDR3 DNA reads as TGCGCCAGCAGCTTGGTGCCCCAACCCAATCAGTCCCAGTATTTT. Its protein is CASSLVPQPNQSQYF.

This clonotype was seen many times. This chain joins TRBV20-1 and TRBJ2-3, with TRBD2 identical over 8 bases. CDR1 is DFQATT, CDR2 SNEGSKA, per germline (reference sequence). V dropped 3 bases and J dropped 0; count of bases not matched to a gene: 8. The CDR3 has 16 residues. The CDR3 spells CSASSPSGPSTDTQYF. The CDR3 coding sequence is TGCAGTGCTAGTTCTCCTAGCGGGCCCAGCACAGATACGCAGTATTTT.

The chain couples TRBV10-3 to TRBJ2-3; D gene ambiguous. V lost 6 bases and J lost 5, with 6 bases in between. The CDR3 covers 11 residues. CDR1 and CDR2 from the germline V gene are ENHRY and SYGVKD. The CDR3 DNA reads TGTGCCATCAGGCTAGGAGATACGCAGTATTTT. Amino acids: CAIRLGDTQYF.

This clonotype was detected a few times. The chain combines TRBV6-4 with TRBJ2-3; weak D call: TRBD2 (7 bases). V lost 0 bases, J lost 3 bases, and 10 bases lay in between. CDR3 length: 15 residues. CDR1 is MRHNA and CDR2 is SNTAGT in the germline V gene. CDR3 protein: CASSDSRGGTDTQYF. The CDR3 DNA sequence: TGTGCCAGCAGTGACTCAAGGGGGGGGACAGATACGCAGTATTTT.

There are many counts of this clonotype. The chain uses TRBV7-6 and TRBJ2-2, with 9 bases that match TRBD2. This CDR3 comprises 17 residues. Germline CDR1 and CDR2: SGHVS and FNYEAQ. The junction had 5 bases not matched to a gene; V was cut back by 0 bases and J by 3 bases. CDR3 DNA sequence: TGTGCCAGCAGCTTAGCACCAGCGGGGGGCTACACCGGGGAGCTGTTTTTT. Protein: CASSLAPAGGYTGELFF.

In this sample, this clonotype turned up many times. The chain employs TRBV12-3 or TRBV12-4 and TRBJ2-3; D possibly corresponds to TRBD1 (5 bases). The CDR3 has 14 amino acids. V was clipped by 5 bases and J by 5 bases, with 14 bases between them. CDR3: CASSRPQGKDTQYF. DNA for the CDR3: TGTGCCAGCAGTCGACCCCAGGGAAAAGATACGCAGTATTTT.

This clonotype was counted many times. The genes are TRBV6-1 and TRBJ2-3; 8 bases are shared with TRBD2. Germline loops: CDR1 MNHNS, CDR2 SASEGT. Trimming at V came to 5 bases and at J to 2 bases, leaving 9 bases not matched to a gene. The CDR3 is 16 residues long. The CDR3: CASSPVAGPNTDTQYF. The CDR3 DNA sequence: TGTGCCAGCAGTCCAGTAGCGGGGCCAAACACAGATACGCAGTATTTT.

The table lists this clonotype with many counts. V gene TRBV7-3 combines with J gene TRBJ2-5; 10 nucleotides match TRBD1. In germline, CDR1 is SGHTA, CDR2 FQGTGA. This CDR3 comprises 15 residues. V was clipped by 5 bases and J by 4 bases; unmatched bases: 7. CDR3 region: CASSPPGQGPETQYF. CDR3 sequence (DNA): TGTGCCAGCAGCCCTCCGGGACAGGGGCCAGAGACCCAGTACTTC.

This clonotype was seen a handful of times. CDR3 loop: CSARQSGSVGDTQYF. The CDR3 DNA reads TGCAGTGCTAGACAATCAGGGAGTGTGGGAGATACGCAGTATTTT. The V and J genes are TRBV20-1 and TRBJ2-3; D possibly uses TRBD1 or TRBD2 (5 bases each). V was clipped by 2 bases and J by 5 bases, with 17 bases between them. CDR3 length: 15 residues. Germline V gives CDR1 DFQATT, CDR2 SNEGSKA (reference sequence).

This clonotype was detected ten times or more. The genes are TRBV5-1 and TRBJ1-5, with 7 bases fitting TRBD1. Germline V lookup: CDR1 SGHRS, CDR2 YFSETQ. The V gene end was trimmed by 4 bases and the J gene end by 9 bases; junction bases not matched to a gene: 13. The CDR3 extends over 15 amino acids. The DNA for the CDR3 is TGCGCCAGCAGCCCGGGGACAGATTACAACCGGCCCCAGCATTTT. Translating gives CASSPGTDYNRPQHF.

This clonotype was counted many times. The rearrangement links TRBV5-1 to TRBJ2-1; TRBD2 agrees at 13 bases. Germline CDR1 SGHRS, CDR2 YFSETQ. The CDR3 totals 16 residues. The V gene end was trimmed by 4 bases and the J gene end by 3 bases; junction bases not matched to a gene: 4. The CDR3 coding sequence is TGCGCCAGCAGCGTTGGGACTAGCGGGGACTACAATGAGCAGTTCTTC. This gives the protein CASSVGTSGDYNEQFF.

This clonotype was recorded many times. Here the CDR3 reads CASSFAGAGQYF. CDR3 DNA sequence: TGTGCCAGCAGCTTTGCAGGGGCAGGGCAGTACTTC. J is TRBJ2-7 and V is TRBV7-8; D is perhaps TRBD1 (6 bases). CDR3 length: 12 residues. The V gene lost 3 bases and the J gene lost 9 bases, with 12 bases spanning the gap. Germline values: CDR1 SGHVS, CDR2 FQNEAQ.

This clonotype has only a few counts. This sequence joins TRBV7-2 and TRBJ2-2; D possibly corresponds to TRBD1 (5 bases). Germline CDR1 SGHTA, CDR2 FQGNSA. V dropped 2 bases and J dropped 0 bases, with 7 bases sitting between them. This CDR3 spans 15 amino acids. CDR3 loop: CASSLTTANTGELFF. In nucleotides, the CDR3 is TGTGCCAGCAGCTTAACGACAGCGAACACCGGGGAGCTGTTTTTT.

Ten or more counts support this clonotype. The genes are TRBV5-1 and TRBJ2-7; perhaps TRBD2 as D (6 bases). The V end lost 3 bases, the J end lost 4 bases, and 14 bases lay between the germline ends. Germline CDR1 reads SGHRS; CDR2 reads YFSETQ. The length of the CDR3 is 14 residues. CDR3 nucleotide sequence: TGCGCCAGCAGCTCGGGACTGGCGAATTACGAGCAGTACTTC. Protein: CASSSGLANYEQYF.

This clonotype was counted ten times or more. The rearrangement links TRBV14 to TRBJ1-4, with D maybe TRBD1 (5 bases). The CDR3 is made up of 15 amino acids. Germline CDR1 reads SGHDN; CDR2 reads FVKESK. V lost 3 bases and J lost 6, with 14 bases in between. CDR3 sequence (DNA): TGTGCCAGCAGCCAGTTCCCGGGGCATGATGAAAAACTGTTTTTT. It is translated as CASSQFPGHDEKLFF.

The sample holds many counts of this clonotype. This chain links TRBV5-1 with TRBJ2-3; weak D call: TRBD1 (5 bases). Trimming took 2 bases from V and 3 from J, leaving 7 bases between them. From germline, CDR1 is SGHRS and CDR2 YFSETQ. The CDR3 covers 13 residues. DNA for the CDR3: TGCGCCAGCAGCTTCCAGGGTACAGATACGCAGTATTTT. It yields the protein CASSFQGTDTQYF. Supplemented by reference TRBV5-1 and TRBJ2-3, the full variable domain reads KAGVTQTPRYLIKTRGQQVTLSCSPISGHRSVSWYQQTPGQGLQFLFEYFSETQRNKGNFPGRFSGRQFSNSRSEMNVSTLELGDSALYLCASSFQGTDTQYFGPGTRLTVL.

This clonotype was observed a few times. The CDR3 protein is CASSLPASSFEAFF. For the CDR3, the DNA is TGTGCCAGCAGCTTACCCGCGAGCTCTTTCGAAGCTTTCTTT. The V call is TRBV7-2, the J call TRBJ1-1; D unclear. V was trimmed by 2 bases and J by 8 bases, leaving 15 bases between them. Germline loops: CDR1 SGHTA, CDR2 FQGNSA. This CDR3 is 14 amino acids long.

This clonotype occurred many times. The V and J genes are TRBV27 and TRBJ2-1; the match to TRBD2 covers 7 bases. Germline V gene lookup returns CDR1 MNHEY and CDR2 SMNVEV (reference sequence). The V gene end was trimmed by 6 bases and the J gene end by 2 bases; junction bases not matched to a gene: 10. The CDR3 extends over 16 amino acids. CDR3 residues: CASRRTSDRPYNEQFF. Written as DNA, the CDR3 is TGTGCCAGCAGACGTACTAGCGACCGTCCCTACAATGAGCAGTTCTTC.